This entry features one TCR beta chain sequence. Data came from immunoSEQ multiplex PCR; TCRdb stores just in-frame clones and leaves some out. The table has 65,000 to 80,000 clones, more than 75% seen once. CDR1 and CDR2 from the germline V gene are SEHNR and FQNEAQ (reference sequence). V shed 7 bases and J 4 bases; nucleotides not matched to a gene: 12. The CDR3 covers 16 residues. The sample is drawn from a study of blood T cell repertoires in COVID-19. The TCR was taken from a human donor in a cohort sampled during active COVID-19. The chain carries TRBV7-9 and TRBJ1-4, with TRBD1 matching over 7 bases. The sample taken for sequencing was peripheral blood. The CDR3 region is CASKPNQGVGNEKLFF. Written as DNA, the CDR3 is TGTGCCAGCAAACCCAACCAGGGGGTCGGTAATGAAAAACTGTTTTTT.